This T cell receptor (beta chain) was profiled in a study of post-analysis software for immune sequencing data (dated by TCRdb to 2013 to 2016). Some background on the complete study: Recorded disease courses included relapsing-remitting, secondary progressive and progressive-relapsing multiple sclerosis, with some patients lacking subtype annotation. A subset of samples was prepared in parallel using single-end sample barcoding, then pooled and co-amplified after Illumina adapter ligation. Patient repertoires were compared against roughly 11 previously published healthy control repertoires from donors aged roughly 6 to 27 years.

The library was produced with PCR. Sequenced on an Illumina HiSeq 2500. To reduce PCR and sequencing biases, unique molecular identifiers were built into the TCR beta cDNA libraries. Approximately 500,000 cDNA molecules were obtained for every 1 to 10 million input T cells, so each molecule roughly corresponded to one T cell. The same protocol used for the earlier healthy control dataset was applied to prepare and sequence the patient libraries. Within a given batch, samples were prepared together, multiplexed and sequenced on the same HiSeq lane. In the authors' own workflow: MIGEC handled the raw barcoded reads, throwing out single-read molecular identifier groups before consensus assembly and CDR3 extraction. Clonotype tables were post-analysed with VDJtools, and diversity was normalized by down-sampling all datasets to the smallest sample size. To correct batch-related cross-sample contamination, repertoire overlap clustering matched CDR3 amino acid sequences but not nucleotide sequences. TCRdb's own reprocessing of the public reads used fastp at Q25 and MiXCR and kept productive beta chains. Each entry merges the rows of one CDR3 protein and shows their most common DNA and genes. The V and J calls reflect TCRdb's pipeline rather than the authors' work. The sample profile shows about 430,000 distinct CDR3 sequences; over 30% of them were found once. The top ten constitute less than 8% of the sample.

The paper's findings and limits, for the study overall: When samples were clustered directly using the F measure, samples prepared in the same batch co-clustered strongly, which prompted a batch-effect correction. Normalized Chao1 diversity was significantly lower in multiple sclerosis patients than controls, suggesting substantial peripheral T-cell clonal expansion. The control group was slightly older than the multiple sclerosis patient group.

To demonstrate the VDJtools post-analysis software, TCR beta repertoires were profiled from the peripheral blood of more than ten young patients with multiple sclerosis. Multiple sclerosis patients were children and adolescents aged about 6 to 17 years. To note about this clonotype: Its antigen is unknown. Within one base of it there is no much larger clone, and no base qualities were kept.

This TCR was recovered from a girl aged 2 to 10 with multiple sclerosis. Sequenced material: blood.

At the DNA level, the sequence is TGCGCCAGCAGCCGTCGGGACGGGCGGGACACTGAAGCTTTCTTT. It encodes CASSRRDGRDTEAFF. This sequence uses TRBV4-1 and TRBJ1-1, and the D gene may be TRBD1, 5 bases matching. Sequences MGHRA (CDR1) and YSYEKL (CDR2) are obtained from the germline V gene. Relative to germline, V is 4 bases shorter and J is 3 bases shorter, with 15 bases between their ends. The cysteine opens and the phenylalanine closes a CDR3 of 15 amino acids. CDR3 DNA is the only sequence kept; it has 45 bases, read in frame from the first base.